This T cell receptor beta chain was sequenced in a study of T cell repertoires in cytomegalovirus infection. About this clonotype itself: The antigen is unknown.

TCRdb redid the calling of the reads with MiXCR, one entry per CDR3 protein. Of around 900,000 distinct CDR3 sequences listed, approximately 30% were seen once; the top ten hold roughly 13%. Sequencing used cultured CD8+ T cells from PBMCs, obtained from culture after CMV antigen stimulation. This TCR derives from a human donor in good health (CMV status not recorded). Some clones in this sample may be carry-over from other donors' samples.

The CDR3 sequence: CASSLISAGGTGELFF. The CDR3 DNA is TGTGCCAGCAGCTTAATTAGCGCAGGGGGAACCGGGGAGCTGTTTTTT. This chain uses TRBV7-6 with TRBJ2-2, with 7 bases that match TRBD1. Germline lookup yields CDR1 SGHVS and CDR2 FNYEAQ. The CDR3 extends over 16 amino acids. With V trimmed by 2 bases and J by 5 bases, 8 bases remained unmatched.